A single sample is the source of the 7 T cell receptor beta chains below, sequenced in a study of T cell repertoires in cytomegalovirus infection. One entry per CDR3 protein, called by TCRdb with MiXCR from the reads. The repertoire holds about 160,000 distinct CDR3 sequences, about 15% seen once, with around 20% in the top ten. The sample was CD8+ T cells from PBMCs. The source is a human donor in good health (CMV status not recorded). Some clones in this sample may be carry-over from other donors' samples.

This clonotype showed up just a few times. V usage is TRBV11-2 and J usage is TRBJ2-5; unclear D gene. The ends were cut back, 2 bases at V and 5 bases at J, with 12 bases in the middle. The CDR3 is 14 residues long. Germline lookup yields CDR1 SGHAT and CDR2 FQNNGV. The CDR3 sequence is CASSLWLGGETQYF. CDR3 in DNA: TGTGCCAGCAGCTTATGGTTGGGTGGCGAGACCCAGTACTTC.

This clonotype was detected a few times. The chain's CDR3 is CASSASVNLHNEQFF. The CDR3 nucleotides are TGTGCCAGCAGCGCCTCCGTTAATCTCCACAATGAGCAGTTCTTC. The rearrangement joins TRBV5-6 to TRBJ2-1; D not certain. CDR1 and CDR2 from the germline V gene are SGHDT and YYEEEE. V was clipped by 4 bases and J by 5 bases, with 16 bases between them. CDR3 size: 15 residues. Supplemented by reference TRBV5-6 and TRBJ2-1, the full variable domain reads DAGVTQSPTHLIKTRGQQVTLRCSPKSGHDTVSWYQQALGQGPQFIFQYYEEEERQRGNFPDRFSGHQFPNYSSELNVNALLLGDSALYLCASSASVNLHNEQFFGPGTRLTVL.

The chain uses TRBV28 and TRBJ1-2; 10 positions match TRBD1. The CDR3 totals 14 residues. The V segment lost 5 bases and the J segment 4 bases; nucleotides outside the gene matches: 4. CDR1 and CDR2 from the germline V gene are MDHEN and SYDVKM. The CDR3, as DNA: TGTGCCAGCAGTACGACAGGGGGCGGCTATGGCTACACCTTC. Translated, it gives CASSTTGGGYGYTF.

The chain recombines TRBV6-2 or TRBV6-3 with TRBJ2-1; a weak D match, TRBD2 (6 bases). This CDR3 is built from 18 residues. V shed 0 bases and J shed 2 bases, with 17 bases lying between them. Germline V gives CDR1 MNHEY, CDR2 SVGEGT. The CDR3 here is CASSYSYVGRDAYNEQFF. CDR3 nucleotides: TGTGCCAGCAGTTACTCCTACGTCGGGCGGGACGCCTACAATGAGCAGTTCTTC.

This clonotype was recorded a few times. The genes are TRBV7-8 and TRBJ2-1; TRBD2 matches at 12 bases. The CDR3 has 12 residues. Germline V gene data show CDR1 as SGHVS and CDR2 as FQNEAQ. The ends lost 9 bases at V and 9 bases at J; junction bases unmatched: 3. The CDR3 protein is CASRLAGAEQFF. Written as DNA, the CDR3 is TGTGCCAGTCGACTAGCGGGAGCTGAGCAGTTCTTC.

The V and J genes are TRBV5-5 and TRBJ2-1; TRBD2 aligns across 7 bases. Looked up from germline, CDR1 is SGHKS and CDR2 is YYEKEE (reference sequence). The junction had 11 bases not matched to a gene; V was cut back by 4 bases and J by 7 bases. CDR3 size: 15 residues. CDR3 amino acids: CASSPTWEGWNEQFF. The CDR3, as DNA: TGTGCCAGCAGCCCGACCTGGGAGGGCTGGAATGAGCAGTTCTTC.

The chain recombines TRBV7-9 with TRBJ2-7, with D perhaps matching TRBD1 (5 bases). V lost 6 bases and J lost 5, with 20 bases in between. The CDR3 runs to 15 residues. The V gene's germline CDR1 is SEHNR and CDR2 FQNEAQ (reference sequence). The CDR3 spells CASSPPGAANHEQYF. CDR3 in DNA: TGTGCCAGCAGTCCCCCTGGGGCAGCCAACCACGAGCAGTACTTC.